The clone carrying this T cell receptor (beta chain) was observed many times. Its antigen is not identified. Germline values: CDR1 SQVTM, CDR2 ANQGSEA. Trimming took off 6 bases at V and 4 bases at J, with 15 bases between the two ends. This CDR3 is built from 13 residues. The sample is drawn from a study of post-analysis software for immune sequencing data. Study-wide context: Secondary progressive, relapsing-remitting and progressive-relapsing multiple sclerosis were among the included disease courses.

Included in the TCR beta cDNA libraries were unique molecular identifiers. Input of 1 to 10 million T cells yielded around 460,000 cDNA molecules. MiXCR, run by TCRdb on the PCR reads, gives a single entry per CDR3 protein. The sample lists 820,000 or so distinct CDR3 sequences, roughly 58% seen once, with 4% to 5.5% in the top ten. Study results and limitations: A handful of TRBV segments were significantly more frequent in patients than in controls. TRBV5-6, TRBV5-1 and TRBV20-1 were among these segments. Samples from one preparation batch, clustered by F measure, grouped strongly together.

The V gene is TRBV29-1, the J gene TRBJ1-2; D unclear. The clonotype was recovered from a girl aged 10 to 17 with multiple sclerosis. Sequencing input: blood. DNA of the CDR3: TGCAGCGTCGGACCGACCTGGCCCTATGGCTACACCTTC. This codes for CSVGPTWPYGYTF.